This T cell receptor (beta chain) came from a study of blood T cell repertoires in COVID-19 (dated by TCRdb to about 2020). Background on the whole study: Samples from collaborators originated in the United States, Italy and Spain and spanned both the acute and convalescent phases of COVID-19. The prospective study material was composed of cDNA or gDNA derived from T cells, B-cell-depleted T cells, or PBMCs. Subjects who had been exposed to COVID-19, were actively infected with it, or had recovered from it provided the deeply sampled blood TCRbeta repertoires that made up the dataset. The repertoires were made available in a free public database intended to serve as a resource for research on the immune response to SARS-CoV-2. Samples came from the ongoing ImmuneRACE study (first 160 participants) plus 1,254 subjects from 6 global collaborators. Nearly every sample came with metadata listing a de-identified subject ID, COVID-19 status, age in years and sex. Where available, HLA class I and class II types were taken from metadata supplied by the sample provider and were not determined by assay-based typing.

V gives up 3 bases and J gives up 2 bases, and the segment between their germline ends measures 10 bases. Taken from cysteine to phenylalanine, the CDR3 has 14 residues. Here the CDR3 DNA is all that survives: 42 bases in frame from base 1. The germline V gene (reference sequence) sets CDR1 to GTSNPN and CDR2 to SVGIG. In Seattle, one collaborating source enrolled patients while the infection was active and tracked those patients longitudinally over the course of disease. Whole blood was collected in K2EDTA tubes by collaborating institutions according to the institutions' own protocols. For TCRbeta analysis, collaborators shipped samples in one of three forms: frozen whole blood, isolated PBMCs, or DNA extracted from either of those sample types. As regards this clone: The target of this receptor is not known. The record has no base qualities; no much larger clone is one base away.

Results the study describes overall, beyond this receptor: Clinical and demographic metadata were provided uncurated, with the amount varying by source and participant.

TCRbeta CDR3 regions were amplified from genomic DNA using the immunoSEQ Assay, a bias-controlled multiplex PCR. The authors' analysis ran thus. Nucleated cell counts per sample were estimated from amplification of reference gene primers within the assay. To quantify the absolute abundance of each unique TCRbeta CDR3 rearrangement, sequence reads were collapsed and filtered. For each sample, productive Simpson clonality was calculated as the square root of Simpson's diversity index across productive rearrangements. TCRdb limited this immuneACCESS table to in-frame rearrangements with V and J called. A share of clones is missing; checked studies link under half to unresolved V genes, and the rest is unexplained. The V and J calls and clone size come from that table; D and trimming were worked out from the DNA. The sample table lists approximately 330,000 clones, roughly 89% of them with a count of one. The ten largest clones take up roughly 9.9% of the sample.

The sequence links TRBV30 to TRBJ2-2, with a weak D call of TRBD1 (5 bases match). The sequence came from a man aged 25-45 years with COVID-19, enrolled during active disease. The sequenced sample was peripheral blood. CDR3 reads: CAWSVTVNTGELFF. The nucleotide sequence reads TGTGCCTGGAGCGTGACAGTAAACACCGGGGAGCTGTTTTTT.